This T cell receptor (beta chain) came from a study of blood T cell repertoires in COVID-19. Turning to the study itself: Sources were T cells, B-cell-depleted T cells, or PBMCs; the material itself was cDNA or gDNA.

In the authors' workflow: By means of reference gene primer amplification, nucleated cell counts were estimated. Method: immunoSEQ multiplex PCR; TCRdb's copy keeps in-frame clones and lacks some. The DNA was the basis for D and trimming; V, J and clone size are from that table. The table records around 340,000 clones, 65% to 90% of them present only once. The CDR3 covers 12 residues. Trimming removed 8 bases from V and 7 bases from J, with 15 bases in between. Germline lookup yields CDR1 SQVTM and CDR2 ANQGSEA. The cohort comprised adults aged roughly 18 to 90 years residing in approximately 25 US areas.

The sequence came from a woman aged 40 to 50 with acute COVID-19. J is TRBJ2-1 and V is TRBV29-1, with D uncertain. Sequenced input: PBMCs or T cells enriched from blood (not recorded which). The CDR3 protein is CSSRSGSNEQFF. The CDR3 coding sequence is TGCAGCTCAAGATCCGGGTCTAATGAGCAGTTCTTC.